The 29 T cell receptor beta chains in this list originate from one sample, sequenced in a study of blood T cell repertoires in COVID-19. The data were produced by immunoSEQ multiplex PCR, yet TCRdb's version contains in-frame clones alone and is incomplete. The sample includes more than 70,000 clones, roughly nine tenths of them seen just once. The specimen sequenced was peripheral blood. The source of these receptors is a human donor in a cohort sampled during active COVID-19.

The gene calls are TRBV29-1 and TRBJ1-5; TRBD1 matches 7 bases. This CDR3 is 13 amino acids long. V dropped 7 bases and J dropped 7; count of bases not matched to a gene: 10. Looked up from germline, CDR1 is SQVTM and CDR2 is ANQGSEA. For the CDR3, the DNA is TGCAGCGCCGCAACAGGGGTCGACCAGCCCCAGCATTTT. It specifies CSAATGVDQPQHF.

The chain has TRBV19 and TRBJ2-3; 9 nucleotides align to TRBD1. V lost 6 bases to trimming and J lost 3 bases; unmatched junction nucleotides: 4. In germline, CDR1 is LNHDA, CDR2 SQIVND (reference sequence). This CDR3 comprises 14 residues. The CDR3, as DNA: TGTGCCAGTAGCCCGGGACAGGGTACAGATACGCAGTATTTT. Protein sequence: CASSPGQGTDTQYF. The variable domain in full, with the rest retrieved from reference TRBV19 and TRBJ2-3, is DGGITQSPKYLFRKEGQNVTLSCEQNLNHDAMYWYRQDPGQGLRLIYYSQIVNDFQKGDIAEGYSVSREKKESFPLTVTSAQKNPTAFYLCASSPGQGTDTQYFGPGTRLTVL.

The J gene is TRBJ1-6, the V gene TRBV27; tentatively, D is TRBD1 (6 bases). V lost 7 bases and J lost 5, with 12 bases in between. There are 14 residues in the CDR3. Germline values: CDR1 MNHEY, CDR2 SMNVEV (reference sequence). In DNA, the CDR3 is TGTGCCAGCAAGCCAGGACAGCATAATTCACCCCTCCACTTT. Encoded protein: CASKPGQHNSPLHF.

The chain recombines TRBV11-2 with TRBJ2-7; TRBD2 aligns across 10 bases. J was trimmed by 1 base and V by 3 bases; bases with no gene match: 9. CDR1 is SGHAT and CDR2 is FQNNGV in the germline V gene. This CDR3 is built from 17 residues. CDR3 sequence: CASSLISTSGSSYEQYF. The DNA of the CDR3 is TGTGCCAGCAGCTTGATCTCGACTAGCGGGTCATCCTACGAGCAGTACTTC.

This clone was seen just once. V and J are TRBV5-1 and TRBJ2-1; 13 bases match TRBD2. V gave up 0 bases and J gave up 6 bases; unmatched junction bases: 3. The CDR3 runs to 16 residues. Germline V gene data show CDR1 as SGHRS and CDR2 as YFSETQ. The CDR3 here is CASSLGLAGGINEQFF. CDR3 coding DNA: TGCGCCAGCAGCTTGGGACTAGCGGGAGGAATCAATGAGCAGTTCTTC.

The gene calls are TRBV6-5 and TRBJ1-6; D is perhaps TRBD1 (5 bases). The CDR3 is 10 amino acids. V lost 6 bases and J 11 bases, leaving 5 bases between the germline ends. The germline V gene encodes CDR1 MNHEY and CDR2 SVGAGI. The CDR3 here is CASRGPPLHF. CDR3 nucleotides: TGTGCCAGCAGGGGGCCACCCCTCCACTTT.

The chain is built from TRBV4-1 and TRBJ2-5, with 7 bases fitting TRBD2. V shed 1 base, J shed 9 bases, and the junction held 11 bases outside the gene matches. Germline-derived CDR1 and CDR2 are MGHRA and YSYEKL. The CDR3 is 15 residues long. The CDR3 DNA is TGCGCCAGCAGCCAAGTAGCGTCCGGGAGGCCAGCCCAGTACTTC. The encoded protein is CASSQVASGRPAQYF.

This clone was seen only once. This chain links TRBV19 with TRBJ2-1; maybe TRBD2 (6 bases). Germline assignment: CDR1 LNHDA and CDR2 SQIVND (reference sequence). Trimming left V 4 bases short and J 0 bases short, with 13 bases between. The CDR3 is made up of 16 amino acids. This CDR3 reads CASSRVSGSSYNEQFF. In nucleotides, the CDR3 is TGTGCCAGTAGTAGAGTTAGCGGCAGCTCCTACAATGAGCAGTTCTTC. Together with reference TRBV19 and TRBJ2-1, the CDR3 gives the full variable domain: DGGITQSPKYLFRKEGQNVTLSCEQNLNHDAMYWYRQDPGQGLRLIYYSQIVNDFQKGDIAEGYSVSREKKESFPLTVTSAQKNPTAFYLCASSRVSGSSYNEQFFGPGTRLTVL.

CDR3 amino acids: CASSQGQTYWGELFF. The CDR3, as DNA: TGTGCCAGCAGCCAGGGACAGACCTATTGGGGGGAGCTGTTTTTT. The J gene is TRBJ2-2, the V gene TRBV14; 7 bases match TRBD1. CDR1 and CDR2 (germline): SGHDN, FVKESK. The CDR3 extends over 15 amino acids. The V and J ends lost 3 bases and 8 bases, in that order; junction bases with no gene match: 9.

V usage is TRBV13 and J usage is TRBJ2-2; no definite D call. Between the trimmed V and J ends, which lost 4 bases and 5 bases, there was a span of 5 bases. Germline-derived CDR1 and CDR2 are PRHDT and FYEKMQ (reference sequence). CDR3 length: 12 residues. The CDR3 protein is CASSSSTGELFF. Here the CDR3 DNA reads TGTGCCAGCAGCTCCTCGACCGGGGAGCTGTTTTTT.

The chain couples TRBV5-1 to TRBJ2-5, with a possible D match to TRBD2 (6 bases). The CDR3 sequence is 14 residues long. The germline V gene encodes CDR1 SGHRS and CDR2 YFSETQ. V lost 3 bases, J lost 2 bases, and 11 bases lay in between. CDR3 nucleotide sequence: TGCGCCAGCAGCTCCGGGGGTGGGCAAGAGACCCAGTACTTC. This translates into CASSSGGGQETQYF. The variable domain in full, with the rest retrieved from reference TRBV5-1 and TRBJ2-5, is KAGVTQTPRYLIKTRGQQVTLSCSPISGHRSVSWYQQTPGQGLQFLFEYFSETQRNKGNFPGRFSGRQFSNSRSEMNVSTLELGDSALYLCASSSGGGQETQYFGPGTRLLVL.

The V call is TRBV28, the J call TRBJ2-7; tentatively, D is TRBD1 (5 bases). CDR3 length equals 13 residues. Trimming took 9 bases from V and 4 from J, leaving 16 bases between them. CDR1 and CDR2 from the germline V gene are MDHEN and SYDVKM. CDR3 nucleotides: TGTGCCAGTACGACAGAATCGGGTTACGAGCAGTACTTC. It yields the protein CASTTESGYEQYF.

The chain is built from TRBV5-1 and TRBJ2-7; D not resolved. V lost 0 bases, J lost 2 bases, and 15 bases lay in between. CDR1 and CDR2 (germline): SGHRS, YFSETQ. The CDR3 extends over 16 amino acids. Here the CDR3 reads CASSLDWASRTYEQYF. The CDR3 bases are TGCGCCAGCAGCTTGGATTGGGCCAGCAGAACCTACGAGCAGTACTTC.

CDR3 nucleotide sequence: TGTGCCAGCAGCGTAGCTAAGCAGAGGGAGAAAAGTGAAGCTTTCTTT. Translation: CASSVAKQREKSEAFF. The chain carries TRBV9 and TRBJ1-1; no clear D. Germline lookup yields CDR1 SGDLS and CDR2 YYNGEE. V shed 0 bases and J shed 7 bases, with 19 bases lying between them. The CDR3 totals 16 residues. The whole variable domain, filled in from reference TRBV9 and TRBJ1-1, reads DSGVTQTPKHLITATGQRVTLRCSPRSGDLSVYWYQQSLDQGLQFLIQYYNGEERAKGNILERFSAQQFPDLHSELNLSSLELGDSALYFCASSVAKQREKSEAFFGQGTRLTVV.

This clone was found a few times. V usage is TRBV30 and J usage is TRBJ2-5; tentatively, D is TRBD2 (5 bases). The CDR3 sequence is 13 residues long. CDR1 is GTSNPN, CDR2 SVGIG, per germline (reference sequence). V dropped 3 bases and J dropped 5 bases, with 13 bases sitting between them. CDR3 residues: CAWRASQLETQYF. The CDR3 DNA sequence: TGTGCCTGGAGAGCTAGCCAGCTGGAGACCCAGTACTTC.

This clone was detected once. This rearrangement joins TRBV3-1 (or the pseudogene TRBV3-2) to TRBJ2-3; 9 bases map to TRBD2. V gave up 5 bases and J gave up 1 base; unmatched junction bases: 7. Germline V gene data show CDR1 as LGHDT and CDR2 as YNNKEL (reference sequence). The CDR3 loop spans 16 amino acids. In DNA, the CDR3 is TGTGCCAGCAGCACCGGGGTAGCGGGGGGCACAGATACGCAGTATTTT. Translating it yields CASSTGVAGGTDTQYF.

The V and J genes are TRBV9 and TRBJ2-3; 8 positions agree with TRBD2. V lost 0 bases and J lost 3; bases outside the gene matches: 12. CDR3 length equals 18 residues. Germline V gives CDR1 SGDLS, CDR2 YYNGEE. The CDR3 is CASSVAQSYGGATDTQYF. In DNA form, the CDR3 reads TGTGCCAGCAGCGTAGCTCAGTCGTACGGGGGGGCTACAGATACGCAGTATTTT.

For the CDR3, the DNA is TGTGCCACCCAGCTAGCGGGAGGCCCAACCCATAGGGATGAGCAGTTCTTC. Protein: CATQLAGGPTHRDEQFF. The chain is built from TRBV27 and TRBJ2-1; 11 bases align to TRBD2. CDR3 length: 17 residues. The ends lost 10 bases at V and 8 bases at J; junction bases unmatched: 19. From germline, CDR1 is MNHEY and CDR2 SMNVEV (reference sequence).

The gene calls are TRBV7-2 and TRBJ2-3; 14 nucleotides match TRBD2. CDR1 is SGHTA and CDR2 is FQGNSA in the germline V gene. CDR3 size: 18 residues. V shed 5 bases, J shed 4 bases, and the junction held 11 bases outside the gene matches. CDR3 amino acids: CASSTGLAGGPGADTQYF. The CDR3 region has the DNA TGTGCCAGCAGCACTGGACTAGCGGGAGGACCCGGGGCAGATACGCAGTATTTT. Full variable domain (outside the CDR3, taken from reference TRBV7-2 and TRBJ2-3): GAGVSQSPSNKVTEKGKDVELRCDPISGHTALYWYRQSLGQGLEFLIYFQGNSAPDKSGLPSDRFSAERTGGSVSTLTIQRTQQEDSAVYLCASSTGLAGGPGADTQYFGPGTRLTVL.

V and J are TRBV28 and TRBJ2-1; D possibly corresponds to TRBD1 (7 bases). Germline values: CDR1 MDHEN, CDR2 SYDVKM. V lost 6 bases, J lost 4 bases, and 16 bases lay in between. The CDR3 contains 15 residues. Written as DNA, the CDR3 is TGTGCCAGCAGACTCGACAGGGACTTTTACAATGAGCAGTTCTTC. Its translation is CASRLDRDFYNEQFF.

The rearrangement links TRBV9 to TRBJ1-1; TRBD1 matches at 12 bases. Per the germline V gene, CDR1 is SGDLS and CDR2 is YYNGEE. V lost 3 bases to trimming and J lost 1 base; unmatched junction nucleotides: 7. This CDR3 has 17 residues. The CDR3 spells CASSASGTGGPNTEAFF. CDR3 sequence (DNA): TGTGCCAGCAGCGCCTCCGGGACAGGGGGCCCGAACACTGAAGCTTTCTTT.

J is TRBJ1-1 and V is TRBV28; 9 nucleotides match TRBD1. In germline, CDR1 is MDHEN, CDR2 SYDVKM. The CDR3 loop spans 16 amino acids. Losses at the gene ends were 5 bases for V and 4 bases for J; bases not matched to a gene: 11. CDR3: CASSLSGTGYPTEAFF. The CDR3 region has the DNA TGTGCCAGCAGTCTCTCCGGGACAGGGTACCCCACTGAAGCTTTCTTT.

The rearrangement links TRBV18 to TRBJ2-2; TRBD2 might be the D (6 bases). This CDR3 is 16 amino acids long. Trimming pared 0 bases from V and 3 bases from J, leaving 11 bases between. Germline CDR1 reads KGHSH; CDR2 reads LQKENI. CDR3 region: CASSPPRLGDTGELFF. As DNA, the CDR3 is TGTGCCAGCTCACCACCGCGACTAGGGGACACCGGGGAGCTGTTTTTT.

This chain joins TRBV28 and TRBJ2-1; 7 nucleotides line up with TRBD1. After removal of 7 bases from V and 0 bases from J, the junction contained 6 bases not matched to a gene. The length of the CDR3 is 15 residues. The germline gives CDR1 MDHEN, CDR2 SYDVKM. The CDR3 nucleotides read TGTGCCAGCACCCAGGGGGACAGCTCCTACAATGAGCAGTTCTTC. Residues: CASTQGDSSYNEQFF.

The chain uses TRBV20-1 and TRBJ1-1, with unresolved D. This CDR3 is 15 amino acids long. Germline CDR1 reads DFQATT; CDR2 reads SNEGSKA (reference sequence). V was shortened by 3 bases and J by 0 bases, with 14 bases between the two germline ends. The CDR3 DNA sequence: TGCAGTGCTAGTGACCCGGGTCGCATGAACACTGAAGCTTTCTTT. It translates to CSASDPGRMNTEAFF.

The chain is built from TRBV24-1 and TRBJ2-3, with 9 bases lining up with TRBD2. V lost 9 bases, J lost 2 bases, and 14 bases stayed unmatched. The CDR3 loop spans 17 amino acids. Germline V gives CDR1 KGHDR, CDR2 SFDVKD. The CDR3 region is CATQEGAASGNTDTQYF. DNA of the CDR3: TGTGCCACCCAGGAGGGGGCGGCTAGCGGGAACACAGATACGCAGTATTTT.

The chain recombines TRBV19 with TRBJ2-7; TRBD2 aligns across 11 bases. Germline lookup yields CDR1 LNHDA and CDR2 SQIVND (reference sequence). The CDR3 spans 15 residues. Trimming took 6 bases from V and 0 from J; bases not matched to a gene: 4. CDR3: CASRLAGENSYEQYF. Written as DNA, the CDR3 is TGTGCCAGTAGACTAGCGGGGGAAAACTCCTACGAGCAGTACTTC.

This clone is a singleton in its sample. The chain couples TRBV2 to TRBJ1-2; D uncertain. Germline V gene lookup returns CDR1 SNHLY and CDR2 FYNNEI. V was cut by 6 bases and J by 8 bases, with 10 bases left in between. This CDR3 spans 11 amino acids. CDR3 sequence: CASRETWGYTF. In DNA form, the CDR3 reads TGTGCCAGCAGGGAAACTTGGGGCTACACCTTC.

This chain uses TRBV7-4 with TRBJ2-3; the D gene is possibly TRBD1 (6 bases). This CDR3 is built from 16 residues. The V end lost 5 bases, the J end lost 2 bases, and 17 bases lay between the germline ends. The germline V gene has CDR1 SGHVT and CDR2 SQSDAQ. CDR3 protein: CASSARQQGPTDTQYF. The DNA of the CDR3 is TGTGCCAGCAGCGCTAGACAACAGGGCCCCACAGATACGCAGTATTTT.